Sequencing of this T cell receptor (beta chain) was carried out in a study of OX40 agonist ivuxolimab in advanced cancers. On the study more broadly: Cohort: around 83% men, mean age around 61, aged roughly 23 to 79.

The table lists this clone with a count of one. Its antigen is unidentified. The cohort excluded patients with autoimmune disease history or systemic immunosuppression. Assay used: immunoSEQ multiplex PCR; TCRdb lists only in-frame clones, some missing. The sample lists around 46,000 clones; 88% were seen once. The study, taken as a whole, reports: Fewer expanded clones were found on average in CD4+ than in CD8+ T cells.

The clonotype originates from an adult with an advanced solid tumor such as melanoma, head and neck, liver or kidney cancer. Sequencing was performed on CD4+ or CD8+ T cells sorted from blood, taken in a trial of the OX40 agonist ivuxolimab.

This CDR3 is CSVEEYRAYDYTF. Written as DNA, the CDR3 is TGCAGCGTTGAAGAGTACAGGGCATACGACTACACCTTC. The J gene is TRBJ1-2, the V gene TRBV29-1; D is perhaps TRBD1 (6 bases). This CDR3 has 13 amino acids. Trimming removed 0 bases from V and 10 bases from J, with 15 bases in between. Germline values: CDR1 SQVTM, CDR2 ANQGSEA.